One and the same sample provided the 15 T cell receptor beta chains below, sequenced in a study of blood T cells in healthy people across ages. Then a second PCR, running roughly 7 to 11 cycles, was carried out with a sample-barcoded 5' primer and a J-beta primer mix. TCRdb ran MiXCR on the 5' RACE reads and lists one entry per CDR3 protein. The sample includes 1.5 million to 2 million distinct CDR3 sequences, roughly 28% of them seen just once. Sample: blood. These TCRs come from a woman aged 30 to 39 in good health.

This clonotype was detected only a few times. This chain joins TRBV18 and TRBJ1-4; D is undetermined. Trimming removed 3 bases from V and 2 bases from J, with 10 bases in between. CDR1 is KGHSH, CDR2 LQKENI, per germline. The CDR3 totals 15 residues. CDR3: CASSPPFRTNEKLFF. CDR3 bases: TGTGCCAGCTCACCCCCTTTCAGGACTAATGAAAAACTGTTTTTT.

This clonotype came up many times. The rearrangement uses TRBV27 and TRBJ2-7, with D hard to call. The CDR3 spans 16 residues. Deletions cut 6 bases from V and 0 bases from J, with 18 bases between. Per germline, CDR1 MNHEY and CDR2 SMNVEV (reference sequence). The CDR3 spells CASSPLNIKSSYEQYF. DNA of the CDR3: TGTGCCAGCAGCCCCCTAAATATAAAGAGCTCCTACGAGCAGTACTTC.

The chain recombines TRBV7-9 with TRBJ1-1, with D perhaps matching TRBD1 (5 bases). V lost 3 bases and J lost 4, with 12 bases in between. The CDR3 runs 14 residues. Germline V lookup: CDR1 SEHNR, CDR2 FQNEAQ (reference sequence). This CDR3 reads CASSFSRGGTEAFF. Written as DNA, the CDR3 is TGTGCCAGCAGCTTTTCCCGGGGGGGCACTGAAGCTTTCTTT. Full variable domain (rest looked up from reference TRBV7-9 and TRBJ1-1): DTGVSQNPRHKITKRGQNVTFRCDPISEHNRLYWYRQTLGQGPEFLTYFQNEAQLEKSRLLSDRFSAERPKGSFSTLEIQRTEQGDSAMYLCASSFSRGGTEAFFGQGTRLTVV.

This clonotype appeared a few times. J is TRBJ2-7 and V is TRBV6-2 or TRBV6-3; D unresolved. CDR1 and CDR2 (germline): MNHEY, SVGEGT. Trimming removed 7 bases at V and 3 bases at J, with 13 bases between. The CDR3 is 13 amino acids. The chain's CDR3 is CASKFASIYEQYF. The CDR3 DNA follows: TGTGCCAGCAAGTTCGCCTCGATCTACGAGCAGTACTTC.

In this sample, this clonotype turned up a few times. The chain recombines TRBV7-6 with TRBJ2-3; 8 nucleotides align to TRBD2. The V segment lost 4 bases and the J segment 3 bases; nucleotides outside the gene matches: 12. Germline lookup yields CDR1 SGHVS and CDR2 FNYEAQ. The CDR3 extends over 17 amino acids. In DNA, the CDR3 is TGTGCCAGCAGCTCCTATAGCGGGGTCCTTGTAACAGATACGCAGTATTTT. As protein: CASSSYSGVLVTDTQYF.

This clonotype was counted at least ten times. V and J are TRBV28 and TRBJ2-1; unclear D gene. The CDR3 runs to 12 residues. Trimming stripped 1 base from V and 9 bases from J, with 7 bases between. CDR1 is MDHEN and CDR2 is SYDVKM in the germline V gene. CDR3 in amino acids: CASSLSLREQFF. The CDR3 nucleotides read TGTGCCAGCAGTTTATCGTTGCGTGAGCAGTTCTTC.

The sample holds a few counts of this clonotype. CDR3 nucleotides: TGTGCCAGCAGGCGACTCCCAGTAGCTAATCAGCCCCAGCATTTT. It codes for CASRRLPVANQPQHF. This chain uses TRBV6-5 with TRBJ1-5; D not resolved. Germline-derived CDR1 and CDR2 are MNHEY and SVGAGI. The CDR3 is 15 amino acids. The germline V and J ends were trimmed by 6 bases and 4 bases, with 16 bases remaining between them.

The chain recombines TRBV28 with TRBJ2-5; 7 positions agree with TRBD1. The junction had 10 bases not matched to a gene; V was cut back by 5 bases and J by 1 base. The CDR3 has 16 amino acids. Germline V gene data show CDR1 as MDHEN and CDR2 as SYDVKM. The CDR3 sequence: CASSDTVGDSQETQYF. CDR3 in DNA: TGTGCCAGCAGTGACACGGTGGGGGACAGCCAAGAGACCCAGTACTTC.

This clonotype has only one observation. The chain employs TRBV10-3 and TRBJ2-2, with TRBD2 matching over 10 bases. Germline CDR1 is ENHRY and CDR2 is SYGVKD. Trimming removed 6 bases from V and 6 bases from J; junction bases left unmatched: 4. CDR3 length equals 14 residues. The CDR3 region is CAISPSGGAGELFF. CDR3 nucleotide sequence: TGTGCCATCAGCCCCAGCGGGGGGGCCGGGGAGCTGTTTTTT.

The sample holds a few counts of this clonotype. This chain joins TRBV4-1 and TRBJ2-7; a weak D match, TRBD2 (5 bases). The CDR3 contains 17 residues. The germline V and J ends were trimmed by 4 bases and 5 bases, with 24 bases remaining between them. In germline, CDR1 is MGHRA, CDR2 YSYEKL. The CDR3 bases are TGCGCCAGCAGCCTCAAAAGGAGGAGTGAGGGCGTGGACGAGCAGTACTTC. It encodes CASSLKRRSEGVDEQYF.

The rearrangement links TRBV28 to TRBJ2-2; 12 nucleotides line up with TRBD2. V was clipped by 5 bases and J by 0 bases; unmatched bases: 13. CDR1 and CDR2 from the germline V gene are MDHEN and SYDVKM. The length of the CDR3 is 20 residues. The DNA of the CDR3 is TGTGCCAGCAGTCCTACAGATCTAGCGGGGGGGATCACGAACACCGGGGAGCTGTTTTTT. It specifies CASSPTDLAGGITNTGELFF.

The J gene is TRBJ1-2, the V gene TRBV6-5; a weak D match, TRBD1 (6 bases). CDR3 size: 13 residues. Germline V gene data show CDR1 as MNHEY and CDR2 as SVGAGI. V gave up 2 bases and J gave up 6 bases, with 10 bases separating them. The CDR3 here is CASSYGTGNGYTF. The CDR3, as DNA: TGTGCCAGCAGTTACGGTACAGGGAATGGCTACACCTTC.

On this clonotype: A much larger clonotype is one base distant, so this may be a read error. The DNA of the CDR3 is TGCAGTGCTCCTGAGGCAACAGGCTACGAGCAGTACTTC. This translates into CSAPEATGYEQYF. The chain recombines TRBV20-1 with TRBJ2-7; D may be TRBD1 (5 bases). Trimming left V 5 bases short and J 3 bases short, with 14 bases between. Germline-derived CDR1 and CDR2 are DFQATT and SNEGSKA (reference sequence). The CDR3 contains 13 residues.

On this clonotype itself: The final CDR3 position lacks the conserved phenylalanine or tryptophan, pointing to a likely read error. J is TRBJ1-2 and V is TRBV10-3; D is perhaps TRBD1 (6 bases). The CDR3 is 13 residues long. Germline CDR1 ENHRY, CDR2 SYGVKD. V gave up 8 bases and J gave up 5 bases, with 15 bases separating them. CDR3 residues: CAIGPGQWYGYTC. CDR3 nucleotides: TGTGCCATCGGACCGGGACAATGGTATGGCTACACCTGC.

The sample holds a few counts of this clonotype. The V gene is TRBV7-8, the J gene TRBJ1-2, with TRBD1 identical over 10 bases. This CDR3 has 14 amino acids. Germline V gives CDR1 SGHVS, CDR2 FQNEAQ. The V and J ends lost 5 bases and 5 bases, in that order; junction bases with no gene match: 5. The CDR3 DNA sequence: TGTGCCAGCAGCCCTGACAGGGGGCGGTATGGCTACACCTTC. Protein product: CASSPDRGRYGYTF. Based on the CDR3 plus reference TRBV7-8 and TRBJ1-2, the full variable domain is GAGVSQSPRYKVAKRGQDVALRCDPISGHVSLFWYQQALGQGPEFLTYFQNEAQLDKSGLPSDRFFAERPEGSVSTLKIQRTQQEDSAVYLCASSPDRGRYGYTFGSGTRLTVV.